This T cell receptor (beta chain) was sequenced in a study of T-cell reconstitution after alpha-beta-depleted transplantation in children. Study results and caveats: Some patients' high day-60 TCRbeta diversity was traced to surviving recipient T cells and thymic progenitors. At one year after transplant, newly produced T cells mostly accounted for T-cell counts and diversity. Several hundred expanded graft clones reportedly were the source of alpha-beta T cells about two months after transplant.

A word on this clonotype: The antigen is not known.

Unique molecular identifiers were used to barcode this TCRbeta library. Each CDR3 protein is one row after TCRdb ran MiXCR on the PCR reads. This sample has almost 600,000 distinct CDR3 sequences; 27% occur once, and the top ten carry 36%. Per the germline V gene, CDR1 is DFQATT and CDR2 is SNEGSKA (reference sequence). The CDR3 runs 14 residues. V shed 6 bases and J 1 base; nucleotides not matched to a gene: 8. The chain employs TRBV20-1 and TRBJ2-5, with 7 bases lining up with TRBD2. The sample here was PBMCs, taken before TCRalphabeta/CD19-depleted stem cell transplant. This TCR derives from a boy under two years old with Wiskott-Aldrich syndrome, due to receive a stem cell transplant. The CDR3 spells CSALSGPLQETQYF. The DNA of the CDR3 is TGCAGTGCCCTTAGCGGGCCCCTCCAAGAGACCCAGTACTTC.